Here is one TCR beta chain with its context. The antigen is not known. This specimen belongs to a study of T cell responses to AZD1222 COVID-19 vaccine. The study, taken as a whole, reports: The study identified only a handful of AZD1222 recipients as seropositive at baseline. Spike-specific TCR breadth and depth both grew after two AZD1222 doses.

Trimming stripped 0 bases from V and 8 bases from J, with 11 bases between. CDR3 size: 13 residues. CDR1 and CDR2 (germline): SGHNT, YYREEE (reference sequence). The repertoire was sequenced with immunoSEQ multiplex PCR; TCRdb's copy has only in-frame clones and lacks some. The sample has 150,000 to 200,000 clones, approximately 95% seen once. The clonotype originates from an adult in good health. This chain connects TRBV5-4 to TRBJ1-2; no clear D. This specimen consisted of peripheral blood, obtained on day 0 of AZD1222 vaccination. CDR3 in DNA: TGTGCCAGCAGCTTGGCTTCGCAAGAGGGCTACACCTTC. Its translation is CASSLASQEGYTF.